Sequencing of this TCR beta chain was carried out in a study of blood T cell repertoires in COVID-19. On the study more broadly: Sites in the United States, Italy and Spain provided acute and convalescent COVID-19 samples. Sample material is recorded as cDNA or gDNA derived from T cells, B-cell-depleted T cells, or PBMCs.

Original handling: Estimates of nucleated cell counts were drawn from the amplification of reference gene primers. Sequencing used immunoSEQ multiplex PCR; TCRdb keeps in-frame clones, though not all of them. That table supplies the V and J calls and clone size; D and trimming were determined from the DNA. The table lists about 180,000 clones, around four fifths of them singletons, with approximately 7% in the top ten. Per the germline V gene, CDR1 is SGHAT and CDR2 is FQNNGV. The CDR3 length is 14 residues. Trimming pared 4 bases from V and 12 bases from J, leaving 16 bases between. This TCR came from a man aged 65 to 79 with active or convalescent COVID-19. The specimen was peripheral blood. The V call is TRBV11-2, the J call TRBJ1-6; D may be TRBD1 (5 bases). CDR3 nucleotides: TGTGCCAGCAGCTCCGCCCGTGGGGGGGAACCCCTCCACTTT. This encodes CASSSARGGEPLHF. Together with reference TRBV11-2 and TRBJ1-6, the CDR3 gives the full variable domain: EAGVAQSPRYKIIEKRQSVAFWCNPISGHATLYWYQQILGQGPKLLIQFQNNGVVDDSQLPKDRFSAERLKGVDSTLKIQPAKLEDSAVYLCASSSARGGEPLHFGNGTRLTVT.